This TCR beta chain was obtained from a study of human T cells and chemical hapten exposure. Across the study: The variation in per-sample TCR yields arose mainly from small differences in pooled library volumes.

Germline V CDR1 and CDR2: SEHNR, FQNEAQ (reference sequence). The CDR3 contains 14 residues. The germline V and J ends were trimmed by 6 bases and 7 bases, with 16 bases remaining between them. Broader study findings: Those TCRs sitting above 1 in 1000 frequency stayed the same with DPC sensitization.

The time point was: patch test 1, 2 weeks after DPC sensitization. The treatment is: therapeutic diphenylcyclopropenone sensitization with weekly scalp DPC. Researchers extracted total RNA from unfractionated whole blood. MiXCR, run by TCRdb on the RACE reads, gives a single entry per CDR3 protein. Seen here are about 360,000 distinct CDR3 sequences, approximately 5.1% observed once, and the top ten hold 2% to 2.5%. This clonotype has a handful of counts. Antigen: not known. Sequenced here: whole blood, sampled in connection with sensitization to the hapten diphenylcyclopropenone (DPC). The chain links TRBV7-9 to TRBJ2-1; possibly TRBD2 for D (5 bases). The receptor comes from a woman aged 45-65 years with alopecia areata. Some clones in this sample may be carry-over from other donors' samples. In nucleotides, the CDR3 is TGTGCCAGCAGACTTCGGGAACCCGCGAATGAGCAGTTCTTC. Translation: CASRLREPANEQFF.